The TCR beta chain under discussion was sequenced for a study of blood T cell repertoires in COVID-19. Clones were sequenced by immunoSEQ multiplex PCR, and TCRdb holds only the in-frame ones, with some missing. The profile covers 400,000 or so clones, with around 87% appearing a single time and 3% taken by the ten largest. Germline V gene lookup returns CDR1 SGDLS and CDR2 YYNGEE. The length of the CDR3 is 14 residues. With V trimmed by 1 base and J by 8 bases, 8 bases remained unmatched. This receptor was obtained from a human donor in a cohort sampled during active COVID-19. Specimen: peripheral blood. The chain carries TRBV9 and TRBJ1-1, with 7 bases aligning to TRBD1. CDR3 DNA sequence: TGTGCCAGCAGCGTATCCGGACAGGAGAACGAAGCTTTCTTT. Translating it yields CASSVSGQENEAFF.